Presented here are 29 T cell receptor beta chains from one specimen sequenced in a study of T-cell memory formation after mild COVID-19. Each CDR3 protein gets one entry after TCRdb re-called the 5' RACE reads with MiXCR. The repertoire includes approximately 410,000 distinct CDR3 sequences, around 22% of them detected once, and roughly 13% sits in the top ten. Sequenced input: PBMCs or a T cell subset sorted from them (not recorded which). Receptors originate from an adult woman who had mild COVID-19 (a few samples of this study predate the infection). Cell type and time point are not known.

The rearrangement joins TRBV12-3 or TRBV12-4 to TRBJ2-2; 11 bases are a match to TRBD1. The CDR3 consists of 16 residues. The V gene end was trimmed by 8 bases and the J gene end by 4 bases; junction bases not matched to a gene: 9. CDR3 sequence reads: CASRRTGTGGTGELFF. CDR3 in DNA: TGTGCCAGCCGAAGAACCGGGACAGGGGGCACCGGGGAGCTGTTTTTT.

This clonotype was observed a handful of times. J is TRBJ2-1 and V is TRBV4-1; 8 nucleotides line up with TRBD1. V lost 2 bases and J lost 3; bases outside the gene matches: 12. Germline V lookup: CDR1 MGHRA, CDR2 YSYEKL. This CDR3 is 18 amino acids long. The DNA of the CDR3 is TGCGCCAGCAGCCAACCTAGGGCAGGGGGCCCCCACTACAATGAGCAGTTCTTC. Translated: CASSQPRAGGPHYNEQFF.

Written as DNA, the CDR3 is TGCGCCAGCAGCTTGGATTGGGCAGGGGGCTGGTACGAGCAGTACTTC. This gives the protein CASSLDWAGGWYEQYF. V is TRBV5-1 and J is TRBJ2-7; TRBD1 matches 8 bases. Germline V gives CDR1 SGHRS, CDR2 YFSETQ. V trimming: 0 bases; J trimming: 4 bases; junction bases outside the gene matches: 9. The CDR3 has 16 amino acids.

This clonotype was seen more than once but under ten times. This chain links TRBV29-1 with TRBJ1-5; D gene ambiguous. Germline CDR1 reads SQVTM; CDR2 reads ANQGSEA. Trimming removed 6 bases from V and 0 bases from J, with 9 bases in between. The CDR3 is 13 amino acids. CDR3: CSVAPDSNQPQHF. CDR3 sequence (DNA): TGCAGCGTGGCGCCAGATAGCAATCAGCCCCAGCATTTT.

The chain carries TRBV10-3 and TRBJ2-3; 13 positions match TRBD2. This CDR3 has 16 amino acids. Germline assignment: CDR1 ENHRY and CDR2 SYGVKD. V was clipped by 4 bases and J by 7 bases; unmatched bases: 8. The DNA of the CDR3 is TGTGCCATCAGTGGACTAGCGGGAGGAGGACCGAATACGCAGTATTTT. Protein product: CAISGLAGGGPNTQYF.

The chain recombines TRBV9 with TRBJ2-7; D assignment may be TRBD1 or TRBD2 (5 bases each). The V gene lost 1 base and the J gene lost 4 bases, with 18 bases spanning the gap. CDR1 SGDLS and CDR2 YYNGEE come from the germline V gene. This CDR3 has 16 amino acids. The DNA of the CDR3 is TGTGCCAGCAGCGTATCCCCGTTACTAGGGGCTTACGAGCAGTACTTC. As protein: CASSVSPLLGAYEQYF.

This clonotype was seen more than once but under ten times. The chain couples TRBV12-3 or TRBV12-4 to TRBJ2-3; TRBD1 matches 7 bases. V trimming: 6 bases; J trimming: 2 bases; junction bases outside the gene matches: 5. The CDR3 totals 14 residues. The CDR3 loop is CASSPGQHTDTQYF. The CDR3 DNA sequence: TGTGCCAGCAGCCCGGGACAGCACACAGATACGCAGTATTTT.

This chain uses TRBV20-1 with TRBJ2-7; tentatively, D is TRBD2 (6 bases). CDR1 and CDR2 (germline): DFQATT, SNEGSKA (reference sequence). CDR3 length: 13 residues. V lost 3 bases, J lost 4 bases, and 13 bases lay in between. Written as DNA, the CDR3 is TGCAGTGCTAGTAACGGCGGGAATTACGAGCAGTACTTC. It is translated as CSASNGGNYEQYF.

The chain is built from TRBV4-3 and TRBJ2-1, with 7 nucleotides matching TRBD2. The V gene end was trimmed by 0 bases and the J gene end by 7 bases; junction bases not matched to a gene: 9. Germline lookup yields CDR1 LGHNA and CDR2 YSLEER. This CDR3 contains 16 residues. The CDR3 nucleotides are TGCGCCAGCAGCCAAGAACGCAGCGGGATGCAGAATGAGCAGTTCTTC. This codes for CASSQERSGMQNEQFF.

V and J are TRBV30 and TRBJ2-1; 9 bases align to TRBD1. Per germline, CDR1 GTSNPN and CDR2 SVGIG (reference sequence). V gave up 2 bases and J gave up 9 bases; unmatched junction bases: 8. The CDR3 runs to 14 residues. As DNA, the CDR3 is TGTGCCTGGAGTTTTGTGTCACAGGGGGCTGAGCAGTTCTTC. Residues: CAWSFVSQGAEQFF. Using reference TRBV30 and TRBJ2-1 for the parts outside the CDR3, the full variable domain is SQTIHQWPATLVQPVGSPLSLECTVEGTSNPNLYWYRQAAGRGLQLLFYSVGIGQISSEVPQNLSASRPQDRQFILSSKKLLLSDSGFYLCAWSFVSQGAEQFFGPGTRLTVL.

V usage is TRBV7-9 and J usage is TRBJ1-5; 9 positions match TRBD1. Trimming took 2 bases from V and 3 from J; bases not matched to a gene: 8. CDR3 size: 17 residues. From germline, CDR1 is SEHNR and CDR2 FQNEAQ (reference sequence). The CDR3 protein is CASSLFPGQGHNQPQHF. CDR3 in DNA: TGTGCCAGCAGCTTATTCCCGGGACAGGGTCACAATCAGCCCCAGCATTTT.

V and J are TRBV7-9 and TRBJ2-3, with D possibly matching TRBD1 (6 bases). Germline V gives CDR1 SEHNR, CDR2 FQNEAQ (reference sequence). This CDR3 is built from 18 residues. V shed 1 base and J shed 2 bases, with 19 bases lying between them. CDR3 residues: CASSLGFGQPSLTDTQYF. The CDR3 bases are TGTGCCAGCAGCTTAGGATTCGGACAGCCTTCACTCACAGATACGCAGTATTTT.

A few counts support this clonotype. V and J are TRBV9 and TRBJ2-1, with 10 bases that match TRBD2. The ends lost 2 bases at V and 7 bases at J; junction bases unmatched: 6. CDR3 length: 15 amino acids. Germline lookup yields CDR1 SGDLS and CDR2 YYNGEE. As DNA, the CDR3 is TGTGCCAGCAGCGTTACTAGCGGGATAGTGAATGAGCAGTTCTTC. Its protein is CASSVTSGIVNEQFF. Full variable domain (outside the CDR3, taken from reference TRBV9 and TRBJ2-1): DSGVTQTPKHLITATGQRVTLRCSPRSGDLSVYWYQQSLDQGLQFLIQYYNGEERAKGNILERFSAQQFPDLHSELNLSSLELGDSALYFCASSVTSGIVNEQFFGPGTRLTVL.

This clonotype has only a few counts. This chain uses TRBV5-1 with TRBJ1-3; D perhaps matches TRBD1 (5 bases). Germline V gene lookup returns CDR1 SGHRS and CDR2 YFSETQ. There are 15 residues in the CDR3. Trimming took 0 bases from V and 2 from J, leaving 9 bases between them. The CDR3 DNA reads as TGCGCCAGCAGCTTGGCCATGGGGGCTGGAAACACCATATATTTT. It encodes CASSLAMGAGNTIYF.

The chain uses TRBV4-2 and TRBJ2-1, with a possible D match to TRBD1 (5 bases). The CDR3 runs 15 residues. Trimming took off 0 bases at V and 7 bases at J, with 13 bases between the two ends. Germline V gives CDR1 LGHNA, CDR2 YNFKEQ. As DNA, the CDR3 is TGTGCCAGCAGCCAAGATCAGGGTAACTGGAATGAGCAGTTCTTC. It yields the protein CASSQDQGNWNEQFF.

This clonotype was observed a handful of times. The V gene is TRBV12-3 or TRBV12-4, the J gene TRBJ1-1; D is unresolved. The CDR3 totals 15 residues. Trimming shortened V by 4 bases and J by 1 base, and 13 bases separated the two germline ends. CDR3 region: CASSSQAGPNTEAFF. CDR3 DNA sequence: TGTGCCAGCAGTTCTCAAGCCGGCCCGAACACTGAAGCTTTCTTT.

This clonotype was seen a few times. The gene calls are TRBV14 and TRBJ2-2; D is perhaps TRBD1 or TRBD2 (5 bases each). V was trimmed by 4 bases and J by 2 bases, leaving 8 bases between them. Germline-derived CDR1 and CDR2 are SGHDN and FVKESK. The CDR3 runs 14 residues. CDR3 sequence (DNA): TGTGCCAGCAGCCGGGGGTTAAACACCGGGGAGCTGTTTTTT. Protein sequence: CASSRGLNTGELFF.

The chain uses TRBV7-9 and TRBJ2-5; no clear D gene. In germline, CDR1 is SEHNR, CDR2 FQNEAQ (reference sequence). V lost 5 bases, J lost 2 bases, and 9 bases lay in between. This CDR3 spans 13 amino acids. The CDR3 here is CASSPWAQETQYF. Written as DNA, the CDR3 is TGTGCCAGCAGCCCCTGGGCTCAAGAGACCCAGTACTTC. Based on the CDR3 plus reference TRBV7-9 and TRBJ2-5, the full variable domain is DTGVSQNPRHKITKRGQNVTFRCDPISEHNRLYWYRQTLGQGPEFLTYFQNEAQLEKSRLLSDRFSAERPKGSFSTLEIQRTEQGDSAMYLCASSPWAQETQYFGPGTRLLVL.

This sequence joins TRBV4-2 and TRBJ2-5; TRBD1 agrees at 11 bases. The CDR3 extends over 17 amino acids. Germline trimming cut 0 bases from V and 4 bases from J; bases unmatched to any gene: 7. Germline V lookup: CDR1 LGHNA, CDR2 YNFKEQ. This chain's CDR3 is CASSQDAGQGARETQYF. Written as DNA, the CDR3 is TGTGCCAGCAGCCAAGATGCAGGACAGGGGGCCCGAGAGACCCAGTACTTC.

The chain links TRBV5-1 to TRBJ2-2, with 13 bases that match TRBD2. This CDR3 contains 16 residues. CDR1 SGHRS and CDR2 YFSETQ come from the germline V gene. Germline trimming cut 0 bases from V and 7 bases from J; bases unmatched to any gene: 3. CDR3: CASSLAGTSGNGELFF. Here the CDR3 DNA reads TGCGCCAGCAGCTTGGCCGGGACTAGCGGGAACGGGGAGCTGTTTTTT.

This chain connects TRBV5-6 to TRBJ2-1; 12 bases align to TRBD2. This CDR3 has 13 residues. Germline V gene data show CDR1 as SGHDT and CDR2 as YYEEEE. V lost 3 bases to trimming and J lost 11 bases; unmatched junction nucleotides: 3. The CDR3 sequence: CASSYGLAGQQFF. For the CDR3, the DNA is TGTGCCAGCAGCTACGGACTAGCGGGACAGCAGTTCTTC.

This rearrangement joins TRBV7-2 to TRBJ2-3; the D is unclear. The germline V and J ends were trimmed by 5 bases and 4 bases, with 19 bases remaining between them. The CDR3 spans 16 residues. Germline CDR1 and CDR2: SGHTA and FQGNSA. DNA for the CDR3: TGTGCCAGCAGCCGCGGATTCAACCAGCTCCCAGATACGCAGTATTTT. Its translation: CASSRGFNQLPDTQYF.

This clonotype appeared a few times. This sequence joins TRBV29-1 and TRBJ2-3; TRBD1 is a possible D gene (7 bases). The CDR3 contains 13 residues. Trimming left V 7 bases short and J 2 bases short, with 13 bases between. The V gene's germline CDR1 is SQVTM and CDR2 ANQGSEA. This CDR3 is CSGNRGLTDTQYF. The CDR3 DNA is TGCAGCGGGAACAGGGGACTCACAGATACGCAGTATTTT.

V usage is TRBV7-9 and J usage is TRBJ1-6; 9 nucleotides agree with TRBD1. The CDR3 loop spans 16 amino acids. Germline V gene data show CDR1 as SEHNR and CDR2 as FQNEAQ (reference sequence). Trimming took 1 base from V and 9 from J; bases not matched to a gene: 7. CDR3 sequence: CASSLGVTGGLSPLHF. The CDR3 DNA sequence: TGTGCCAGCAGCTTAGGTGTAACAGGGGGCCTTTCACCCCTCCACTTT. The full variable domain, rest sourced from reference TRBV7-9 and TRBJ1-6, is DTGVSQNPRHKITKRGQNVTFRCDPISEHNRLYWYRQTLGQGPEFLTYFQNEAQLEKSRLLSDRFSAERPKGSFSTLEIQRTEQGDSAMYLCASSLGVTGGLSPLHFGNGTRLTVT.

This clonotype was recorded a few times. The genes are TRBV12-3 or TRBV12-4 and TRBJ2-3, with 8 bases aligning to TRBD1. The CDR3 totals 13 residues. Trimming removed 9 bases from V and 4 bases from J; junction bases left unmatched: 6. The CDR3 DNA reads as TGTGCCAGTGGACAGGGTACCCCAGATACGCAGTATTTT. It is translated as CASGQGTPDTQYF.

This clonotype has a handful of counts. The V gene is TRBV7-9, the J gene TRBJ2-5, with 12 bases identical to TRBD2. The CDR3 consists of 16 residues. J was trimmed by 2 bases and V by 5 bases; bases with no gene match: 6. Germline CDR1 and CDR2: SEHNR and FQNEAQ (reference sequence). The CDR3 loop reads CASSPGLAGPQETQYF. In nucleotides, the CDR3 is TGTGCCAGCAGCCCAGGACTAGCGGGGCCTCAAGAGACCCAGTACTTC.

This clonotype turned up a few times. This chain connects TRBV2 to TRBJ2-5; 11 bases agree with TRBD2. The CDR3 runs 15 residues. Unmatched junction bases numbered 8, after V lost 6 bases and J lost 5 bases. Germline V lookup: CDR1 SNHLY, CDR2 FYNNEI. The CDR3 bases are TGTGCCAGCAGGATAGCGGGGGGGCCGTGGGAGACCCAGTACTTC. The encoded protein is CASRIAGGPWETQYF.

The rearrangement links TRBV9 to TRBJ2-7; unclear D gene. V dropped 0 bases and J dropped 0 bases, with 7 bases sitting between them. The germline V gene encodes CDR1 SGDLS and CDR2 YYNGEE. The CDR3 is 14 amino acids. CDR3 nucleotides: TGTGCCAGCAGCGTAGCAGGCTTCTCCTACGAGCAGTACTTC. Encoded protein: CASSVAGFSYEQYF.

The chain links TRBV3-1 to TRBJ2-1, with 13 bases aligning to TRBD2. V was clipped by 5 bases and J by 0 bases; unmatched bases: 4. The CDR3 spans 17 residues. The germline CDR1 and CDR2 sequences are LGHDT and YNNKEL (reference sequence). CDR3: CASSEWTSGSSYNEQFF. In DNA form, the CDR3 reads TGTGCCAGCAGCGAATGGACTAGCGGGAGCTCCTACAATGAGCAGTTCTTC.